The T cell receptor beta chain described here comes from a study of identical twins. This clonotype was observed at least ten times. Its antigen is still unknown. With no exceptions, donors were healthy Caucasians. A template switching step contributed a universal primer site, while unique molecular identifiers were present in the cDNA. MiXCR, run by TCRdb on the 5' RACE reads, gives a single entry per CDR3 protein. The sample holds around 340,000 distinct CDR3 sequences, about 10% seen once. Germline CDR1 is SGHRS and CDR2 is YFSETQ. V lost 4 bases and J lost 6, with 19 bases in between. CDR3 length: 16 amino acids. Broader study findings: The analysis was cross-sectional rather than longitudinal within donors. Abundant cord blood beta clonotypes carried fewer insertions; memory repertoires showed none.

Sequences were obtained from naive T cells sorted from blood. This sequence was found in a woman in her forties or fifties in good health. The chain employs TRBV5-1 and TRBJ1-4, with D perhaps TRBD1 (5 bases). Here the CDR3 DNA reads TGCGCCAGCAGCCTCAACCCGGGGGGGGTAGATGAAAAACTGTTTTTT. The encoded protein is CASSLNPGGVDEKLFF.